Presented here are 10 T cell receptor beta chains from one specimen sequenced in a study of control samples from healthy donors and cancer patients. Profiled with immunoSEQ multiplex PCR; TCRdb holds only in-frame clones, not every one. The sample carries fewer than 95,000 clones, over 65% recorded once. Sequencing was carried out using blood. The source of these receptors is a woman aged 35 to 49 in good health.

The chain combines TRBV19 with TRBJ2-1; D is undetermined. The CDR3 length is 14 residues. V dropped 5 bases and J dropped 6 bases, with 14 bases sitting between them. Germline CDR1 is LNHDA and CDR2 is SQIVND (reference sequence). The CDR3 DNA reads TGTGCCAGTAGTCCCCCAACCGGTCCCAATGAGCAGTTCTTC. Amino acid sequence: CASSPPTGPNEQFF.

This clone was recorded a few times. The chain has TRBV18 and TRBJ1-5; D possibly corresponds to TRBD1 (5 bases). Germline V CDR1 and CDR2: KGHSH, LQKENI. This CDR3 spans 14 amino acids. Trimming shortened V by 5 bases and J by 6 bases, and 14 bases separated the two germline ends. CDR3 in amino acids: CASSEVQGFQPQHF. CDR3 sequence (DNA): TGTGCCAGCTCAGAGGTTCAGGGCTTTCAGCCCCAGCATTTT.

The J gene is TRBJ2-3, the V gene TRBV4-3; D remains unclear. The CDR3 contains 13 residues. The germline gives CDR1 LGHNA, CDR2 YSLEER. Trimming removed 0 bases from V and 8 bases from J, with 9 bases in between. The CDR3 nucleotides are TGCGCCAGCAGCCAAGAAGGAAGGGCTACGCAGTATTTT. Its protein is CASSQEGRATQYF.

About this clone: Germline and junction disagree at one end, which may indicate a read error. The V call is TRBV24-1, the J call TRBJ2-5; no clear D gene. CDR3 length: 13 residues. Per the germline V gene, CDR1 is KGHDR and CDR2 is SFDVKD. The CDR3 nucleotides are TGTGCCACCAGTGTGGCGAGCCAAGAGGCCCAGTACTTC. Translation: CATSVASQEAQYF.

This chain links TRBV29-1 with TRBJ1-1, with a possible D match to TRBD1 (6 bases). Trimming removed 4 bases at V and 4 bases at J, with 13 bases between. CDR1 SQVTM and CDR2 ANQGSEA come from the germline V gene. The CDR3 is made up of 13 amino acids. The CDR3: CSVGQELRTEAFF. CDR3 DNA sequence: TGCAGCGTTGGACAGGAGCTCCGCACTGAAGCTTTCTTT.

DNA for the CDR3: TGTGCCACCAGTGATTGGGGGGACACTGAAGCTTTCTTT. This gives the protein CATSDWGDTEAFF. V and J are TRBV24-1 and TRBJ1-1; the D gene is possibly TRBD1 (5 bases). Between the trimmed V and J ends, which lost 2 bases and 3 bases, there was a span of 6 bases. The CDR3 runs to 13 residues. CDR1 and CDR2 (germline): KGHDR, SFDVKD.

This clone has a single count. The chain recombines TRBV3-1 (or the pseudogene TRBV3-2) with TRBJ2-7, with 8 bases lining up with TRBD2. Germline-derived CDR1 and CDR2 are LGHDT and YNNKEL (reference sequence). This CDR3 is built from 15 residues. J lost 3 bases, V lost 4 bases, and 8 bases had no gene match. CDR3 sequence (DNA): TGTGCCAGCAGCCGGGGCAGCGGGGGCGGCTACGAGCAGTACTTC. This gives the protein CASSRGSGGGYEQYF.

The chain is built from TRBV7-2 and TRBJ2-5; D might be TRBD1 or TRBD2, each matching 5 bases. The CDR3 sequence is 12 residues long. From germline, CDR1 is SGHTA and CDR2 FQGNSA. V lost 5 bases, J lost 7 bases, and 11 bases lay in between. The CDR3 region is CASSGGLGTQYF. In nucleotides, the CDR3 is TGTGCCAGCAGCGGGGGTCTGGGGACCCAGTACTTC.

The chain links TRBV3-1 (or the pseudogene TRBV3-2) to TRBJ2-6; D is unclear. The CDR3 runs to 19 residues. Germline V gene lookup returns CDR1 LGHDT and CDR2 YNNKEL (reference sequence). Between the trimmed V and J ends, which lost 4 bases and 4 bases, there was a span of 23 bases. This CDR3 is CASSPTLAQSPTGANVLTF. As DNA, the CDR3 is TGTGCCAGCAGCCCCACCTTGGCACAGAGCCCAACGGGGGCCAACGTCCTGACTTTC.

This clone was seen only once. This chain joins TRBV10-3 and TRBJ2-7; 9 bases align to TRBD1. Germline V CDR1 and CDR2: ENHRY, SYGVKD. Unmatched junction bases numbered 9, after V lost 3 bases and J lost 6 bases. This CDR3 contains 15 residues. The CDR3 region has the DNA TGTGCCATCAGTGAACAGGACAGGGGTCAAGGCGAGCAGTACTTC. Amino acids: CAISEQDRGQGEQYF.